The clone carrying this T cell receptor (beta chain) was detected only a few times. The antigen remains undetermined. Within the sample, other DNA sequences also encode this same CDR3. Amplification used 60 Vbeta primers and 13 Jbeta primers. Assay used: immunoSEQ multiplex PCR; TCRdb lists only in-frame clones, some missing. The data show fewer than 250,000 clones, with around 73% seen just once and less than 4.5% held by the top ten. The V end lost 2 bases, the J end lost 3 bases, and 11 bases lay between the germline ends. The germline gives CDR1 SGHRS, CDR2 YFSETQ. There are 14 residues in the CDR3. This sample is drawn from a study of cytomegalovirus exposure and HLA in healthy donors. Study-wide background: Genotyping of 400 or so donors showed that 70% to 90% belonged to the Caucasian-associated ancestry cluster. Broader study findings: Both high specificity and high sensitivity reportedly marked the classifier's diagnosis of cytomegalovirus status. Links to common viral pathogens appeared, in a later analysis, for several of the most significant clusters.

Though nominally healthy at sampling, donors likely had unrecorded immune exposures. The chain carries TRBV5-1 and TRBJ1-2, with D uncertain. Source material: PBMCs. The TCR was taken from a male donor in good health and CMV-seronegative. The CDR3 DNA follows: TGCGCCAGCAGCTTAGCCCTCGATTACTATGGCTACACCTTC. Translated: CASSLALDYYGYTF.